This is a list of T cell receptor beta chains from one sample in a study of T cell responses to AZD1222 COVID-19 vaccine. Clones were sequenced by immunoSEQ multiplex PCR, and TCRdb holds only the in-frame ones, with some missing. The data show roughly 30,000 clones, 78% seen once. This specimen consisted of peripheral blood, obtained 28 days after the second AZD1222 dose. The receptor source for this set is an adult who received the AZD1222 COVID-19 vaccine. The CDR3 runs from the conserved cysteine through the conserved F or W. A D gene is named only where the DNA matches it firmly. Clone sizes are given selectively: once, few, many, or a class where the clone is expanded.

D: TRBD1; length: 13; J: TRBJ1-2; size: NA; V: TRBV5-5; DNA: TGTGCCAGCAGCTGGGACAGGAACTATGGCTACACCTTC; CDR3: CASSWDRNYGYTF
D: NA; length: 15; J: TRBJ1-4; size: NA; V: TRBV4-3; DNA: TGCGCCAGCAGCCAAGATTTAGGGCCTAATGAAAAACTGTTTTTT; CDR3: CASSQDLGPNEKLFF
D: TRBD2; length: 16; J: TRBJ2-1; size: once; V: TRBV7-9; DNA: TGTGCCAGCAGCCAATTCCTAGCGGGAGGGGTCCATGAGCAGTTCTTC; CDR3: CASSQFLAGGVHEQFF
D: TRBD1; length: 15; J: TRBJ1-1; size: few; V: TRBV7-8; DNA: TGTGCCAGCAGCTTCAGGACAGGGCAGGTCACTGAAGCTTTCTTT; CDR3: CASSFRTGQVTEAFF
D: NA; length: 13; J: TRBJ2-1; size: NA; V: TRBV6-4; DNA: TGTGCCAGCAGCGCTAGCGACAACAATGAGCAGTTCTTC; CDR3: CASSASDNNEQFF
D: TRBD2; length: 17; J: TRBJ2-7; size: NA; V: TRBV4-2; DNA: TGTGCCAGCAGCCAAGTACTAGCGGGGGGCAGCTCCTACGAGCAGTACTTC; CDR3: CASSQVLAGGSSYEQYF
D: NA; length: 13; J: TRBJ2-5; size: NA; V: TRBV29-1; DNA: TGCAGCCCGAAAGACGGGGGTAATAAGACCCAGTACTTC; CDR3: CSPKDGGNKTQYF
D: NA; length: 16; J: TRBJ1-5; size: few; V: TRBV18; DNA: TGTGCCAGCTCACCACGGTACGGTACGGGACTTCAGCCCCAGCATTTT; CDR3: CASSPRYGTGLQPQHF
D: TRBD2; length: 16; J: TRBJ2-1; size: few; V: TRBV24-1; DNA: TGTGCCACCAGTGGATACGGGCGGGAGGGGTACAATGAGCAGTTCTTC; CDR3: CATSGYGREGYNEQFF
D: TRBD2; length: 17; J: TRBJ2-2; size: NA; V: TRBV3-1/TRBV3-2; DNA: TGTGCCAGCAGCCAAGATGCTCTAGCGGGGGGGACCGGGGAGCTGTTTTTT; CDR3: CASSQDALAGGTGELFF
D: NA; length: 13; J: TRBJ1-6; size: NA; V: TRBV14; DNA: TGTGCCAGCAGCCCACAAACGGGATCACCCCTCCACTTT; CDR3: CASSPQTGSPLHF
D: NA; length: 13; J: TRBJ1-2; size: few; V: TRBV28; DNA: TGTGCCAGCAGTTTAATCAGGGACTATGGCTACACCTTC; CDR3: CASSLIRDYGYTF
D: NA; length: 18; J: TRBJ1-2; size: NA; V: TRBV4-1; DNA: TGCGCCAGCAGCCAAGGGTGGCAGGGTAGATTCGTAGGGTATGGCTACACCTTC; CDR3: CASSQGWQGRFVGYGYTF
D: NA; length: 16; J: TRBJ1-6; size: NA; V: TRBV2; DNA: TGTGCCAGCAGTGACCCGACAGTGTTCGATAATTCACCCCTCCACTTT; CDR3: CASSDPTVFDNSPLHF
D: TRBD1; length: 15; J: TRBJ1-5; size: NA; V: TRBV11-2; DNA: TGTGCCAGCAGCCTCCTGACAGGGGTCAATCAGCCCCAGCATTTT; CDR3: CASSLLTGVNQPQHF
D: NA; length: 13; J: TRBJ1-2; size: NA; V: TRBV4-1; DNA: TGCGCCAGCAGCCAGAGCCAGGACTATGGCTACACCTTC; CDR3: CASSQSQDYGYTF
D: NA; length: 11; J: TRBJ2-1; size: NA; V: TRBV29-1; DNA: TGCAGCGTTGCCCCAGCAGTTGAGCAGTTCTTC; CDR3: CSVAPAVEQFF
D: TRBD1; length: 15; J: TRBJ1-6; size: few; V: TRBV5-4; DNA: TGTGCCAGCAGCCGCCGGACAGGGAACGAGTCACCCCTCCACTTT; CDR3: CASSRRTGNESPLHF
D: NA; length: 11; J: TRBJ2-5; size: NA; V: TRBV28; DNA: TGTGCCAGCAGTTTATTAGAGACCCAGTACTTC; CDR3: CASSLLETQYF
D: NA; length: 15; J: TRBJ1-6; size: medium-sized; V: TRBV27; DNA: TGTGCCAGCAGTTCCCAGGGAGAGGGGAATTCACCCCTCCACTTT; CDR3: CASSSQGEGNSPLHF
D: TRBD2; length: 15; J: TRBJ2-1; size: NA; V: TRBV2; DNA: TGTGCCAGCAGTGAGGGCGGGAGCACCTACAATGAGCAGTTCTTC; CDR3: CASSEGGSTYNEQFF
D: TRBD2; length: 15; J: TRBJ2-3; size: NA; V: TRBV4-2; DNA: TGTGCCAGCAGCCAAGAGCGGGGGGGCCCAGATACGCAGTATTTT; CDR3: CASSQERGGPDTQYF
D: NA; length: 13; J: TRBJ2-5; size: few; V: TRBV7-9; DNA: TGTGCCAGCAGTGACAGGTCCCAAGAGACCCAGTACTTC; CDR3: CASSDRSQETQYF
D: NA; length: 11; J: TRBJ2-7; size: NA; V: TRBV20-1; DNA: TGCAGTGCTAAGGACTCCTACGAGCAGTACTTC; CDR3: CSAKDSYEQYF
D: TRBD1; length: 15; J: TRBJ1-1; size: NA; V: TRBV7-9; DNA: TGTGCCAGCAGCTTCGGACAGGGGAGGAACGCTGAAGCTTTCTTT; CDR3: CASSFGQGRNAEAFF
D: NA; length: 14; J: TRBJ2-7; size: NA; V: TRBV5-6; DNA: TGTGCCAGCACCTCGGAGCGTTCAACCTACGAGCAGTACTTC; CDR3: CASTSERSTYEQYF
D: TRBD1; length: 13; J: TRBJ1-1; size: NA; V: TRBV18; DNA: TGTGCCAGCTCCCGCGGACAGGGTATTGAAGCTTTCTTT; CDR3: CASSRGQGIEAFF
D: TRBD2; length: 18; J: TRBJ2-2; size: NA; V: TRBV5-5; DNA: TGTGCCAGCAGCCCCTATCGGACTAGCGGGAAAAACACCGGGGAGCTGTTTTTT; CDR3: CASSPYRTSGKNTGELFF
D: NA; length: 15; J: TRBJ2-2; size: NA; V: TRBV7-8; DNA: TGTGCCAGCACCAAGAGGAGGGAGGACACCGGGGAGCTGTTTTTT; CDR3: CASTKRREDTGELFF
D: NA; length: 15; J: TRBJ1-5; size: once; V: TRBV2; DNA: TGTGCCAGCAGTGTTTCCCAGGGGAGGAATCAGCCCCAGCATTTT; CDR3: CASSVSQGRNQPQHF
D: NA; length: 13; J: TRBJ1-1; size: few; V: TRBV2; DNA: TGTGCCAGCAGCCCCCGCCGGGACACTGAAGCTTTCTTT; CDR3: CASSPRRDTEAFF
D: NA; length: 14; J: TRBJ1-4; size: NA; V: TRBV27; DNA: TGTGCCAGCAAGGACCGGGCAGGGCTTGAAAAACTGTTTTTT; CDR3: CASKDRAGLEKLFF
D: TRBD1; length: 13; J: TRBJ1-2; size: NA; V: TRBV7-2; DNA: TGTGCCAGCAGACCCGGACAGGGCTATGGCTACACCTTC; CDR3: CASRPGQGYGYTF
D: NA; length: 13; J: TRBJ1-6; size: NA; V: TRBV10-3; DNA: TGTGCATCCGGGACGGGGGTAAATTCACCCCTCCACTTT; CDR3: CASGTGVNSPLHF
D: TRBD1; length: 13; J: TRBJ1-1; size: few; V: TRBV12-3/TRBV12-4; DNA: TGTGCCAGCGGAGTAGACAGGGCGGCTGAAGCTTTCTTT; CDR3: CASGVDRAAEAFF
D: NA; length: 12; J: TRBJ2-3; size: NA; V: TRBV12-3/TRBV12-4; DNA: TGTGCCAGCGTGAGGGTCCCAGATACGCAGTATTTT; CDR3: CASVRVPDTQYF
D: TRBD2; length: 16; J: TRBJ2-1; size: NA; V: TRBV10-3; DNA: TGTGCCATCAGTGACGGACTAGCGGGGGACTACAATGAGCAGTTCTTC; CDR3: CAISDGLAGDYNEQFF
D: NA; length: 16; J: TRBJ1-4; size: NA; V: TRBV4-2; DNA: TGTGCCAGCAGCCAAGAAGCTGGCCTGGGGAATGAAAAACTGTTTTTT; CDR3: CASSQEAGLGNEKLFF
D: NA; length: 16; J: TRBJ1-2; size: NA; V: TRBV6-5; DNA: TGTGCCAGCAGTTACTCGAGTAGGGGGGGCACCTATGGCTACACCTTC; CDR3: CASSYSSRGGTYGYTF
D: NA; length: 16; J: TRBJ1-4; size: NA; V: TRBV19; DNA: TGTGCCAGTATAGGGGACATCACTGCAACTAATGAAAAACTGTTTTTT; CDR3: CASIGDITATNEKLFF
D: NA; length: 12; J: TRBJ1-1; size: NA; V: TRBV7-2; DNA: TGTGCCAGCAGCCCTACAGGAGATGAAGCTTTCTTT; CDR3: CASSPTGDEAFF
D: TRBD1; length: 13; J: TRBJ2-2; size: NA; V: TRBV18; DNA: TGTGCCAGCTCAGACAGGGGCACCGGGGAGCTGTTTTTT; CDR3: CASSDRGTGELFF
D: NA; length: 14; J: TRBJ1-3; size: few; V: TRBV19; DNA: TGTGCCAGTAGAGATCAGAGCTCTGGAAACACCATATATTTT; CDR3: CASRDQSSGNTIYF